These 15 T cell receptor beta chains were all obtained from the same sample, sequenced in a study of graft-versus-host responses after intestinal transplantation. The protocol was immunoSEQ multiplex PCR, while the TCRdb copy is restricted to in-frame clones and leaves out a portion. The repertoire holds 9,500 to 10,000 clones, 94% seen once, with roughly 2.2% in the top ten. Sequencing used PBMCs, obtained 8 days after intestinal transplant. The receptors originated from a human patient who received an intestinal transplant, so some T cells may come from the graft donor.

The rearrangement uses TRBV28 and TRBJ2-5, with no clear D. The length of the CDR3 is 13 residues. Per germline, CDR1 MDHEN and CDR2 SYDVKM. Trimming left V 2 bases short and J 2 bases short, with 6 bases between. CDR3 sequence: CASSLPEQETQYF. The CDR3 bases are TGTGCCAGCAGTTTACCGGAGCAAGAGACCCAGTACTTC. The full variable domain, completed using reference TRBV28 and TRBJ2-5, is DVKVTQSSRYLVKRTGEKVFLECVQDMDHENMFWYRQDPGLGLRLIYFSYDVKMKEKGDIPEGYSVSREKKERFSLILESASTNQTSMYLCASSLPEQETQYFGPGTRLLVL.

The genes are TRBV5-4 and TRBJ2-1; 10 nucleotides agree with TRBD2. V was clipped by 4 bases and J by 3 bases; unmatched bases: 13. The CDR3 covers 18 residues. Germline CDR1 is SGHNT and CDR2 is YYREEE (reference sequence). This CDR3 is CASSPTRASGSYYNEQFF. The CDR3 nucleotides read TGTGCCAGCAGCCCAACCCGGGCTAGCGGGAGCTACTACAATGAGCAGTTCTTC.

This clone was seen a single time. The V gene is TRBV7-3, the J gene TRBJ2-5, with 10 bases that match TRBD1. J gave up 5 bases and V 2 bases, and 8 bases lay outside the gene matches. Germline CDR1 SGHTA, CDR2 FQGTGA. The CDR3 is 16 amino acids. The CDR3 protein is CASSLDATGGVETQYF. For the CDR3, the DNA is TGTGCCAGCAGCTTAGATGCGACAGGGGGCGTGGAGACCCAGTACTTC.

The chain links TRBV7-2 to TRBJ1-1; D gene unclear. CDR3 length equals 14 residues. V was pared by 1 base and J by 2 bases, with 8 bases between. Germline V gene sequence: CDR1 SGHTA, CDR2 FQGNSA. CDR3 protein: CASSLVLYNTEAFF. The DNA of the CDR3 is TGTGCCAGCAGCTTAGTGCTCTACAACACTGAAGCTTTCTTT.

This clone was recorded only once. This chain connects TRBV28 to TRBJ2-4, with a weak D call TRBD1 (6 bases). V lost 8 bases, J lost 4 bases, and 12 bases lay in between. Per germline, CDR1 MDHEN and CDR2 SYDVKM. The CDR3 runs to 13 residues. In DNA, the CDR3 is TGTGCCAGCGCTGTGGACAGTAAAAACATTCAGTACTTC. As protein: CASAVDSKNIQYF.

The chain uses TRBV27 and TRBJ2-2; D gene ambiguous. The germline CDR1 and CDR2 sequences are MNHEY and SMNVEV (reference sequence). Trimming left V 5 bases short and J 3 bases short, with 4 bases between. The CDR3 spans 12 residues. CDR3 loop: CASSTYTGELFF. CDR3 nucleotide sequence: TGTGCCAGCAGTACGTACACCGGGGAGCTGTTTTTT.

The V call is TRBV2, the J call TRBJ1-3; maybe TRBD1 (5 bases). The germline V gene has CDR1 SNHLY and CDR2 FYNNEI. V dropped 4 bases and J dropped 8 bases, with 6 bases sitting between them. CDR3 size: 11 residues. The CDR3: CASSGRDTIYF. The CDR3 DNA follows: TGTGCCAGCAGTGGCAGGGACACCATATATTTT.

The chain is built from TRBV7-9 and TRBJ1-1; 11 nucleotides align to TRBD1. Germline V gives CDR1 SEHNR, CDR2 FQNEAQ (reference sequence). The CDR3 is made up of 15 amino acids. The trim removed 5 bases at V and 5 bases at J, leaving 7 bases unmatched. The CDR3 DNA reads TGTGCCAGCAGCGGTCCGGGACAGGGGGGTACTGAAGCTTTCTTT. Its translation: CASSGPGQGGTEAFF.

The CDR3 DNA reads as TGCGCCAGCAGCTTGGGAGGGGGCTCCTACGAGCAGTACTTC. Translated: CASSLGGGSYEQYF. V and J are TRBV5-1 and TRBJ2-7, with D maybe TRBD1 (6 bases). The germline V gene encodes CDR1 SGHRS and CDR2 YFSETQ. The V and J ends lost 0 bases and 0 bases respectively, with 7 bases between them. The CDR3 loop spans 14 amino acids.

The rearrangement joins TRBV10-1 to TRBJ2-1, with 7 bases lining up with TRBD1. The CDR3 spans 14 residues. J was trimmed by 5 bases and V by 5 bases; bases with no gene match: 6. Germline V lookup: CDR1 WNHNN, CDR2 SYGVQD (reference sequence). CDR3 coding DNA: TGCGCCAGCAGTTTACAGGGGTCTGACAATGAGCAGTTCTTC. Protein sequence: CASSLQGSDNEQFF.

This rearrangement joins TRBV7-9 to TRBJ2-1; TRBD2 agrees at 9 bases. J was trimmed by 0 bases and V by 5 bases; bases with no gene match: 5. Looked up from germline, CDR1 is SEHNR and CDR2 is FQNEAQ (reference sequence). CDR3 size: 16 residues. The CDR3 DNA sequence: TGTGCCAGCAGCCCAATAGCGGGAGTCTCCTACAATGAGCAGTTCTTC. This sequence encodes CASSPIAGVSYNEQFF.

The chain combines TRBV25-1 with TRBJ2-2; D is perhaps TRBD2 (6 bases). V lost 5 bases, J lost 6 bases, and 13 bases lay in between. In germline, CDR1 is MGHDK, CDR2 SYGVNS. The CDR3 consists of 14 residues. CDR3 sequence: CASSPLSGAGELFF. CDR3 DNA: TGTGCCAGCAGTCCCCTTAGCGGTGCCGGGGAGCTGTTTTTT. The full variable domain, with the rest looked up from reference TRBV25-1 and TRBJ2-2, is EADIYQTPRYLVIGTGKKITLECSQTMGHDKMYWYQQDPGMELHLIHYSYGVNSTEKGDLSSESTVSRIRTEHFPLTLESARPSHTSQYLCASSPLSGAGELFFGEGSRLTVL.

The V call is TRBV2, the J call TRBJ1-5; D remains ambiguous. The CDR3 length is 15 residues. V gave up 5 bases and J gave up 5 bases, with 16 bases separating them. CDR1 is SNHLY, CDR2 FYNNEI, per germline. CDR3 in DNA: TGTGCCAGCAGTCCCACAGCGGTTCCTCATCAGCCCCAGCATTTT. It translates to CASSPTAVPHQPQHF.

V is TRBV7-9 and J is TRBJ2-1; D possibly corresponds to TRBD2 (5 bases). V was pared by 5 bases and J by 9 bases, with 11 bases between. The CDR3 covers 12 residues. The V gene's germline CDR1 is SEHNR and CDR2 FQNEAQ (reference sequence). In nucleotides, the CDR3 is TGTGCCAGCAGCCGGGATCCGCCTGAGCAGTTCTTC. Amino acids: CASSRDPPEQFF.

The V and J genes are TRBV6-6 and TRBJ1-2, with D perhaps TRBD1 (6 bases). The CDR3 loop spans 12 amino acids. Germline CDR1 MNHNY, CDR2 SVGAGI (reference sequence). V was shortened by 6 bases and J by 1 base, with 6 bases between the two germline ends. CDR3 nucleotide sequence: TGTGCCAGCAGGGACAGTAACTATGGCTACACCTTC. This sequence encodes CASRDSNYGYTF.